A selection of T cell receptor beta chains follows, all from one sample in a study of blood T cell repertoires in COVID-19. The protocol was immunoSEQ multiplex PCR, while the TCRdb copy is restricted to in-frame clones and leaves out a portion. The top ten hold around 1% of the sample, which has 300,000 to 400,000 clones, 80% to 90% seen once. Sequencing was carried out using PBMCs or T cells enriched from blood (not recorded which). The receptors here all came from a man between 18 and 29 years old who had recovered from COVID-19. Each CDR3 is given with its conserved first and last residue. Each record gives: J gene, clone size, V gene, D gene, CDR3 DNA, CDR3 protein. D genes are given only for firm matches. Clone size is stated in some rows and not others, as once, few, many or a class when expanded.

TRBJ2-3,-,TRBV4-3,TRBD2,TGCGCCAGCAGCCCTAGACTAGCGGGACCCCCTCGCACAGATACGCAGTATTTT,CASSPRLAGPPRTDTQYF
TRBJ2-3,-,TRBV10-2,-,TGCGCCAGCCACCAAATTGGGGGGAACACAGATACGCAGTATTTT,CASHQIGGNTDTQYF
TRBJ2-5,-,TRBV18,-,TGTGCCAGCTCACCACAGGGGCAGACCCAGTACTTC,CASSPQGQTQYF
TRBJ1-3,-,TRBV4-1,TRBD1,TGCGCCAGCAGCCAAGAAGGAGGGGGCTTCGGAAACACCATATATTTT,CASSQEGGGFGNTIYF
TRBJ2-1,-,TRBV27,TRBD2,TGTGCCAGCAGTCGGAGCGGGAGTGTTTGGAATGAGCAGTTCTTC,CASSRSGSVWNEQFF
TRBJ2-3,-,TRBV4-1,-,TGCGCCAGCAGCCAAGAACTAGGACGCACAGATACGCAGTATTTT,CASSQELGRTDTQYF
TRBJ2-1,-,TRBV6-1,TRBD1,TGTGCCAGCAGTGAAGTAATAAGGACAGGGGGTAGCGAGCAGTTCTTC,CASSEVIRTGGSEQFF
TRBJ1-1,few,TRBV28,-,TGTGCCAGCAGTTTAACGGGAAGAGGGACTGAAGCTTTCTTT,CASSLTGRGTEAFF
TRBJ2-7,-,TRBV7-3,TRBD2,TGTGCCAGCAGCTCTACACTAGCGGGATACCACGAGCAGTACTTC,CASSSTLAGYHEQYF
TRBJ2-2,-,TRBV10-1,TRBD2,TGCGCCAGCAGTGGACCTCGGCGGGGGGACACCGGGGAGCTGTTTTTT,CASSGPRRGDTGELFF
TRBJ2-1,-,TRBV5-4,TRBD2,TGTGCCAGCAGCAGCGGACTAGCGGTCTCCATTCGCTCCTACAATGAGCAGTTCTTC,CASSSGLAVSIRSYNEQFF
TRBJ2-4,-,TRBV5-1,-,TGCGCCAGCAGCTTGGAGACCGGGGTGGACATTCAGTACTTC,CASSLETGVDIQYF
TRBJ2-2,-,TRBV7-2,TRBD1,TGTGCCAGCAGCCCTGTGACAGGGCCCACCGGGGAGCTGTTTTTT,CASSPVTGPTGELFF
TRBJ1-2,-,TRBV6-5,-,TGTGCCAGCAGTTACCGGGGGGCCGTCTATGGCTACACCTTC,CASSYRGAVYGYTF
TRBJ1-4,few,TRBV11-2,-,TGTGCCAGCAGCTTAGATGCGGGGCGTAATGAAAAACTGTTTTTT,CASSLDAGRNEKLFF
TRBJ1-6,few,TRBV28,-,TGTGCCAGCAGTCGAGATGGGGGGGGCCGCTTAAGCTCCTATAATTCACCCCTCCACTTT,CASSRDGGGRLSSYNSPLHF
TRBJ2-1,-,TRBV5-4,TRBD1,TGTGCCAGCAGCTTGGGAGGGACAGCTAACTACAATGAGCAGTTCTTC,CASSLGGTANYNEQFF
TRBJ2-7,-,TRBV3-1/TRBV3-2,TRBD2,TGTGCCAGCAGCCCCGGGACTAGCGGGAACGAGCAGTACTTC,CASSPGTSGNEQYF
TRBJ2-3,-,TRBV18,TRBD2,TGTGCCAGCTCACCTTCTAGCGGGGGGTTCACAGATACGCAGTATTTT,CASSPSSGGFTDTQYF
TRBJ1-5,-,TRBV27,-,TGTGCCAGCAGTTTTAGTCCGGGAAGGAATCAGCCCCAGCATTTT,CASSFSPGRNQPQHF
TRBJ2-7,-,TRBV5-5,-,TGTGCCAGCAGCTTTCGGACACTTAAGTACTTC,CASSFRTLKYF
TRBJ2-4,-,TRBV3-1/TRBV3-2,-,TGTGCCAGCAGCCCCCCCGGGGGTGCCAAAAACATTCAGTACTTC,CASSPPGGAKNIQYF
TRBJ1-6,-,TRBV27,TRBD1,TGTGCCAGCAGTCGACCGGGACAGGGCACCCTCCACTTT,CASSRPGQGTLHF
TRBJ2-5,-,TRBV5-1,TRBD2,TGCGCCAGCAGCTTGGGGCTAGCGGGGGGTCAAGAGACCCAGTACTTC,CASSLGLAGGQETQYF
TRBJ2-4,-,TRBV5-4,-,TGTGCCAGCAGCTTTCGGGGTCAGGAATTAGAGTACTTC,CASSFRGQELEYF
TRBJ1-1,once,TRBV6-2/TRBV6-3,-,TGTGCCAGCAGTTGGGAGGGAGCCTTGAACACTGAAGCTTTCTTT,CASSWEGALNTEAFF
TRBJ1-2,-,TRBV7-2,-,TGTGCCAGCAGCCAACCAGGGGAGGGGTCCTATGGCTACACCTTC,CASSQPGEGSYGYTF
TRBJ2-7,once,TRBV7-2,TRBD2,TGTGCCAGCAGCTTAAGACTAGCGGGAGGTGTTGACGAGCAGTACTTC,CASSLRLAGGVDEQYF